Listed here are 26 T cell receptor beta chains from one sample, sequenced in a study of cytomegalovirus exposure and HLA in healthy donors. The PCR employed 60 Vbeta primers together with 13 Jbeta primers. Profiled with immunoSEQ multiplex PCR; TCRdb holds only in-frame clones, not every one. The table has about 91,000 clones, around 70% seen once. The sample was PBMCs. The receptor source for this set is a female donor in good health and CMV-seronegative.

The chain recombines TRBV19 with TRBJ2-2, with a weak D call TRBD1 (7 bases). The V end was cut by 5 bases, the J end by 5 bases, with 15 bases between. The CDR3 loop spans 15 amino acids. Per the germline V gene, CDR1 is LNHDA and CDR2 is SQIVND (reference sequence). CDR3 sequence: CASSQGGPGTGELFF. The CDR3 nucleotides read TGTGCCAGTAGTCAGGGGGGCCCGGGAACCGGGGAGCTGTTTTTT.

The rearrangement uses TRBV29-1 and TRBJ2-7; 7 positions match TRBD2. J lost 2 bases, V lost 4 bases, and 5 bases had no gene match. Germline loops: CDR1 SQVTM, CDR2 ANQGSEA. This CDR3 is built from 13 residues. CDR3 DNA: TGCAGCGTTGTCGAGCGGGACCCCTACGAGCAGTACTTC. This sequence encodes CSVVERDPYEQYF.

The rearrangement links TRBV7-9 to TRBJ2-5; perhaps TRBD2 as D (5 bases). This CDR3 region has 17 residues. Germline lookup yields CDR1 SEHNR and CDR2 FQNEAQ (reference sequence). Between the trimmed V and J ends, which lost 4 bases and 4 bases, there was a span of 22 bases. The CDR3: CASSSSLGVREGETQYF. The CDR3, as DNA: TGTGCCAGCAGCTCCTCCTTGGGTGTTAGAGAGGGAGAGACCCAGTACTTC.

The table lists this clone with a few counts. The gene calls are TRBV7-6 and TRBJ2-5; 15 positions agree with TRBD2. V lost 5 bases, J lost 0 bases, and 13 bases stayed unmatched. Per the germline V gene, CDR1 is SGHVS and CDR2 is FNYEAQ. This CDR3 region has 20 residues. In DNA, the CDR3 is TGTGCCAGCAGCCCAACCGGGACTAGCGGGGGGCCCAAGTACCAAGAGACCCAGTACTTC. Its protein is CASSPTGTSGGPKYQETQYF.

This clone came up once. The V gene is TRBV25-1, the J gene TRBJ2-7; D not resolved. CDR1 MGHDK and CDR2 SYGVNS come from the germline V gene. V lost 5 bases and J lost 2, with 10 bases in between. CDR3 length: 13 residues. CDR3 coding DNA: TGTGCCAGCAGTACCCCCCAGGCCTACGAGCAGTACTTC. Its protein is CASSTPQAYEQYF.

J is TRBJ2-1 and V is TRBV9; D is unresolved. V was clipped by 0 bases and J by 7 bases, with 11 bases between them. Germline CDR1 reads SGDLS; CDR2 reads YYNGEE. The CDR3 length is 14 residues. The CDR3 loop is CASSVGGSINEQFF. DNA for the CDR3: TGTGCCAGCAGCGTAGGCGGCAGTATAAATGAGCAGTTCTTC. The variable domain in full, with the rest retrieved from reference TRBV9 and TRBJ2-1, is DSGVTQTPKHLITATGQRVTLRCSPRSGDLSVYWYQQSLDQGLQFLIQYYNGEERAKGNILERFSAQQFPDLHSELNLSSLELGDSALYFCASSVGGSINEQFFGPGTRLTVL.

The chain has TRBV12-2 and TRBJ1-5; the DNA was not compared with TRBD1, the D call given in the table. TRBV12-2 is reported as a pseudogene. The CDR3 is made up of 14 amino acids. The CDR3 is CASRETGGNQPQHF. The CDR3 coding sequence is TGTGCAAGTCGCGAGACAGGGGGCAATCAGCCCCAGCATTTT.

The chain joins TRBV29-1 to TRBJ2-1; possible D gene TRBD1, 6 bases. This CDR3 is built from 14 residues. The V and J ends lost 4 bases and 8 bases respectively, with 18 bases between them. Germline V gene lookup returns CDR1 SQVTM and CDR2 ANQGSEA. CDR3 in DNA: TGCAGCGTTGTGGTTGGGGGCTTCGTCGATGAGCAGTTCTTC. Protein: CSVVVGGFVDEQFF.

The chain couples TRBV5-1 to TRBJ2-1, with TRBD2 matching over 11 bases. Per the germline V gene, CDR1 is SGHRS and CDR2 is YFSETQ. The CDR3 has 16 amino acids. V dropped 4 bases and J dropped 4; count of bases not matched to a gene: 7. CDR3 sequence (DNA): TGCGCCAGCAGCGCGGTACTAGCGGGGGAATACAATGAGCAGTTCTTC. Amino acids: CASSAVLAGEYNEQFF.

The gene calls are TRBV7-9 and TRBJ1-4; 7 bases align to TRBD1. The V and J ends lost 6 bases and 5 bases, in that order; junction bases with no gene match: 6. CDR1 is SEHNR, CDR2 FQNEAQ, per germline (reference sequence). The CDR3 is 14 amino acids. The CDR3 loop reads CASSTGQRNEKLFF. In DNA form, the CDR3 reads TGTGCCAGCAGTACGGGACAGCGGAATGAAAAACTGTTTTTT.

This sequence joins TRBV27 and TRBJ1-2; D not resolved. The germline V gene encodes CDR1 MNHEY and CDR2 SMNVEV (reference sequence). Trimming cost V 5 bases and J 6 bases, with 10 bases left between them. The CDR3 is 12 residues long. CDR3 nucleotides: TGTGCCAGCAGTCAAGGAGGTCATGGCTACACCTTC. Amino acids: CASSQGGHGYTF.

The rearrangement joins TRBV15 to TRBJ2-6; 9 bases are a match to TRBD1. V lost 3 bases, J lost 0 bases, and 6 bases stayed unmatched. The germline V gene encodes CDR1 LNHNV and CDR2 YYDKDF (reference sequence). This CDR3 spans 18 amino acids. CDR3 DNA sequence: TGTGCCACCAGCAGGCCGGGACAGGGTAGCTCTGGGGCCAACGTCCTGACTTTC. Amino acid sequence: CATSRPGQGSSGANVLTF.

The J gene is TRBJ2-2, the V gene TRBV19; D remains unclear. Germline CDR1 is LNHDA and CDR2 is SQIVND (reference sequence). CDR3 size: 14 residues. V lost 1 base, J lost 3 bases, and 6 bases lay in between. The CDR3 protein is CASSIGVDTGELFF. The CDR3 DNA sequence: TGTGCCAGTAGTATAGGAGTAGACACCGGGGAGCTGTTTTTT.

This clone was counted between two and nine times. The chain uses TRBV5-3 and TRBJ1-3; 7 nucleotides match TRBD1. TRBV5-3 is identified as an open reading frame with a role that is uncertain. V lost 5 bases to trimming and J lost 7 bases; unmatched junction nucleotides: 9. This CDR3 region has 14 residues. CDR3 nucleotides: TGTGCCAGAAGTCCCAGGGGGGAAAGGAACACCATATATTTT. Translating it yields CARSPRGERNTIYF.

This sequence joins TRBV6-1 and TRBJ1-1; no clear D gene. Germline loops: CDR1 MNHNS, CDR2 SASEGT. The CDR3 is 11 residues long. Trimming took 1 base from V and 14 from J, leaving 11 bases between them. CDR3: CASSEGQAGFF. The CDR3 DNA reads TGTGCCAGCAGTGAAGGCCAGGCGGGATTCTTT.

The chain couples TRBV28 to TRBJ2-6; the D gene is possibly TRBD1 (6 bases). The V and J ends lost 7 bases and 0 bases respectively, with 13 bases between them. Germline V CDR1 and CDR2: MDHEN, SYDVKM. The CDR3 has 16 amino acids. Written as DNA, the CDR3 is TGTGCCAGCACCCTAGGGGGTCTCTCTGGGGCCAACGTCCTGACTTTC. This gives the protein CASTLGGLSGANVLTF. Full variable domain (outside the CDR3, taken from reference TRBV28 and TRBJ2-6): DVKVTQSSRYLVKRTGEKVFLECVQDMDHENMFWYRQDPGLGLRLIYFSYDVKMKEKGDIPEGYSVSREKKERFSLILESASTNQTSMYLCASTLGGLSGANVLTFGAGSRLTVL.

This clone has just a few counts. The CDR3, as DNA: TGTGCCAGCAGTTACCTCCAGGGGGTTGCGGATACGCAGTATTTT. This sequence encodes CASSYLQGVADTQYF. V gene TRBV6-5 combines with J gene TRBJ2-3; 7 nucleotides align to TRBD1. J lost 6 bases, V lost 2 bases, and 8 bases had no gene match. There are 15 residues in the CDR3. CDR1 and CDR2 (germline): MNHEY, SVGAGI.

This sequence joins TRBV18 and TRBJ1-1, with 11 bases lining up with TRBD1. The CDR3 extends over 17 amino acids. Germline CDR1 reads KGHSH; CDR2 reads LQKENI. J was trimmed by 4 bases and V by 0 bases; bases with no gene match: 7. CDR3: CASSPPGTGGGSTEAFF. CDR3 DNA sequence: TGTGCCAGCTCACCACCCGGGACAGGGGGGGGTAGCACTGAAGCTTTCTTT. Using reference TRBV18 and TRBJ1-1 for the parts outside the CDR3, the full variable domain is NAGVMQNPRHLVRRRGQEARLRCSPMKGHSHVYWYRQLPEEGLKFMVYLQKENIIDESGMPKERFSAEFPKEGPSILRIQQVVRGDSAAYFCASSPPGTGGGSTEAFFGQGTRLTVV.

The gene calls are TRBV30 and TRBJ2-1; D may be TRBD1 (5 bases). Germline-derived CDR1 and CDR2 are GTSNPN and SVGIG (reference sequence). The CDR3 has 12 residues. The V gene lost 6 bases and the J gene lost 10 bases, with 16 bases spanning the gap. The CDR3 nucleotides read TGTGCCTGCCTAACAGGAATTTGGGAGCAGTTCTTC. Translating gives CACLTGIWEQFF.

Here the CDR3 DNA reads TGTGCCAGCAGCTTAGCAGGAGGGAGGCACACTGAAGCTTTCTTT. Translated, it gives CASSLAGGRHTEAFF. J is TRBJ1-1 and V is TRBV13; D unresolved. This CDR3 is 15 amino acids long. The germline CDR1 and CDR2 sequences are PRHDT and FYEKMQ (reference sequence). V lost 1 base, J lost 3 bases, and 12 bases lay in between.

CDR3 region: CALTGVHNSPLHF. CDR3 sequence (DNA): TGTGCCTTGACAGGGGTCCATAATTCACCCCTCCACTTT. The chain combines TRBV30 with TRBJ1-6; TRBD1 aligns across 8 bases. The CDR3 covers 13 residues. CDR1 GTSNPN and CDR2 SVGIG come from the germline V gene (reference sequence). Trimming removed 7 bases from V and 5 bases from J; junction bases left unmatched: 4.

V gene TRBV27 combines with J gene TRBJ1-2; D may be TRBD1 (6 bases). From germline, CDR1 is MNHEY and CDR2 SMNVEV (reference sequence). The CDR3 runs 16 residues. V was trimmed by 0 bases and J by 4 bases, leaving 15 bases between them. The CDR3 loop is CASSLSPAPGAYGYTF. The DNA for the CDR3 is TGTGCCAGCAGTTTATCACCCGCCCCAGGGGCCTATGGCTACACCTTC.

The rearrangement links TRBV5-1 to TRBJ1-2; D is unresolved. Germline CDR1 is SGHRS and CDR2 is YFSETQ. With 4 bases removed from V and 5 bases from J, the gap between germline ends came to 21 bases. The CDR3 totals 16 residues. In DNA form, the CDR3 reads TGCGCCAGCAGCCCCGGGGTATTTAGCATGGCTTATGGCTACACCTTC. It is translated as CASSPGVFSMAYGYTF.

This clone was counted between two and nine times. CDR3 nucleotide sequence: TGCAGCGTTGTGGTCGGCAGGGGGTATGGCTACACCTTC. It translates to CSVVVGRGYGYTF. This chain uses TRBV29-1 with TRBJ1-2; the match to TRBD1 covers 7 bases. Germline CDR1 is SQVTM and CDR2 is ANQGSEA. Germline trimming cut 4 bases from V and 5 bases from J; bases unmatched to any gene: 7. The CDR3 spans 13 residues.

The chain uses TRBV28 and TRBJ1-2, with 7 nucleotides matching TRBD1. The CDR3 is 14 amino acids. Germline V gene lookup returns CDR1 MDHEN and CDR2 SYDVKM. Unmatched junction bases numbered 8, after V lost 6 bases and J lost 4 bases. The DNA of the CDR3 is TGTGCCAGCAGATATACCGGGACAGCCTATGGCTACACCTTC. Translating it yields CASRYTGTAYGYTF.

The chain couples TRBV5-1 to TRBJ2-5, with D possibly matching TRBD1 (8 bases). The CDR3 sequence is 15 residues long. Looked up from germline, CDR1 is SGHRS and CDR2 is YFSETQ. V was shortened by 4 bases and J by 5 bases, with 18 bases between the two germline ends. CDR3 amino acids: CASSRGVRGRETQYF. For the CDR3, the DNA is TGCGCCAGCAGCCGGGGGGTCAGGGGGCGTGAGACCCAGTACTTC.